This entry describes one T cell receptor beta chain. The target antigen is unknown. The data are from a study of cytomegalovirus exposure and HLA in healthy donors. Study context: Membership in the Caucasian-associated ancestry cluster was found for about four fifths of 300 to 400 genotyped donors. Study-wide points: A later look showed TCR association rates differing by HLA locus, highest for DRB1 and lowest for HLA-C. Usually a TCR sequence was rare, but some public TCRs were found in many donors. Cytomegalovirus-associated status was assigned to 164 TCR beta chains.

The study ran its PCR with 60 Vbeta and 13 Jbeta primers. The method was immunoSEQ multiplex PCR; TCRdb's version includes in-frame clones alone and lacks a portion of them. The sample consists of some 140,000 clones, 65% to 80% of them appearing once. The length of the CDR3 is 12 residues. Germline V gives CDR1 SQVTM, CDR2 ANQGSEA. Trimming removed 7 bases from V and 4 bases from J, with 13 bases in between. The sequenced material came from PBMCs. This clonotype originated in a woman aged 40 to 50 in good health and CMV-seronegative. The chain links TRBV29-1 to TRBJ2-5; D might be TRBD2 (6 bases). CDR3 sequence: CSGGDPGETQYF. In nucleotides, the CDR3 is TGCAGCGGCGGGGACCCGGGAGAGACCCAGTACTTC.